The 20 T cell receptor beta chains presented below share a single source sample, sequenced in a study of cytomegalovirus exposure and HLA in healthy donors. Amplification used 60 Vbeta primers and 13 Jbeta primers. Method: immunoSEQ multiplex PCR; TCRdb's copy keeps in-frame clones and lacks some. The sample comprises 100,000 to 120,000 clones, over 60% of which are singletons, and 1% to 1.5% rests with the top ten. The sample consisted of PBMCs. Receptor source: a woman aged 25 to 45 in good health and CMV-seronegative.

This clone has a single count. This chain links TRBV7-8 with TRBJ1-2; D gene uncertain. Germline V gene sequence: CDR1 SGHVS, CDR2 FQNEAQ. The CDR3 has 13 residues. V was trimmed by 1 base and J by 6 bases, leaving 9 bases between them. The CDR3 loop is CASSLGSWDGYTF. The DNA of the CDR3 is TGTGCCAGCAGCTTAGGGAGCTGGGATGGCTACACCTTC.

The genes are TRBV28 and TRBJ2-7, with TRBD2 identical over 14 bases. This CDR3 has 20 amino acids. Unmatched junction bases numbered 16, after V lost 4 bases and J lost 2 bases. Germline values: CDR1 MDHEN, CDR2 SYDVKM. CDR3 region: CASSSPGQTGTSGSTYEQYF. CDR3 DNA: TGTGCCAGCAGTTCCCCCGGCCAAACCGGGACTAGCGGGAGCACCTACGAGCAGTACTTC.

J is TRBJ2-7 and V is TRBV7-9, with TRBD2 matching 8 bases. Germline assignment: CDR1 SEHNR and CDR2 FQNEAQ (reference sequence). The CDR3 has 15 residues. With V trimmed by 5 bases and J by 3 bases, 9 bases remained unmatched. CDR3 region: CASSPTGTSGYEQYF. The CDR3 bases are TGTGCCAGCAGCCCGACTGGGACTAGTGGCTACGAGCAGTACTTC.

The chain carries TRBV6-5 and TRBJ1-6; 12 bases agree with TRBD1. The CDR3 extends over 16 amino acids. With 4 bases clipped from V and 6 bases from J, the junction kept 4 bases outside the gene matches. The germline V gene encodes CDR1 MNHEY and CDR2 SVGAGI. The CDR3 DNA sequence: TGTGCCAGCAGTTCCGGGACAGGGGGCGGTAATTCACCCCTCCACTTT. It is translated as CASSSGTGGGNSPLHF.

The chain is built from TRBV28 and TRBJ2-2; TRBD1 matches 9 bases. V shed 2 bases, J shed 5 bases, and the junction held 15 bases outside the gene matches. The germline V gene encodes CDR1 MDHEN and CDR2 SYDVKM. The CDR3 loop spans 19 amino acids. The CDR3 reads CASSLGQVGTGSSTGELFF. The DNA for the CDR3 is TGTGCCAGCAGTTTAGGTCAGGTTGGGACAGGGTCCTCGACCGGGGAGCTGTTTTTT.

The chain employs TRBV27 and TRBJ2-1; TRBD2 aligns across 7 bases. This CDR3 region has 13 residues. Germline values: CDR1 MNHEY, CDR2 SMNVEV (reference sequence). V lost 6 bases, J lost 6 bases, and 5 bases stayed unmatched. The CDR3 nucleotides are TGTGCCAGCAGGGGTAGCGGGCCCAATGAGCAGTTCTTC. This encodes CASRGSGPNEQFF.

The rearrangement uses TRBV7-9 and TRBJ2-7, with 7 bases fitting TRBD1. This CDR3 is built from 14 residues. Germline V gene lookup returns CDR1 SEHNR and CDR2 FQNEAQ (reference sequence). Trimming cost V 8 bases and J 3 bases; bases outside gene matches: 10. CDR3 residues: CASGTRDSLYEQYF. CDR3 DNA: TGTGCCAGCGGAACTCGGGACAGTCTCTACGAGCAGTACTTC.

V and J are TRBV4-2 and TRBJ2-7, with D tentatively TRBD1 (6 bases). The CDR3 consists of 15 residues. V was cut by 2 bases and J by 3 bases, with 14 bases left in between. Germline CDR1 reads LGHNA; CDR2 reads YNFKEQ. The CDR3 nucleotides are TGTGCCAGCAGCCAACAAGAAGGACAGTTCTACGAGCAGTACTTC. Translation gives CASSQQEGQFYEQYF.

The chain has TRBV5-6 and TRBJ2-1; tentative D call: TRBD2 (6 bases). The CDR3 extends over 11 amino acids. Looked up from germline, CDR1 is SGHDT and CDR2 is YYEEEE. Trimming took 5 bases from V and 10 from J, leaving 10 bases between them. The CDR3 loop is CASRRGGEQFF. CDR3 in DNA: TGTGCCAGCAGGCGGGGCGGGGAGCAGTTCTTC.

This clone appeared a few times. The rearrangement uses TRBV14 and TRBJ2-7; 7 nucleotides align to TRBD1. This CDR3 has 15 amino acids. V trimming: 4 bases; J trimming: 6 bases; junction bases outside the gene matches: 12. Per the germline V gene, CDR1 is SGHDN and CDR2 is FVKESK. The CDR3: CASSRNRGVSSEQYF. CDR3 coding DNA: TGTGCCAGCAGCCGAAACAGGGGTGTTTCAAGCGAGCAGTACTTC.

The J gene is TRBJ1-1, the V gene TRBV2; weak D call: TRBD1 (6 bases). CDR3 length: 13 amino acids. From germline, CDR1 is SNHLY and CDR2 FYNNEI. The V end lost 8 bases, the J end lost 2 bases, and 12 bases lay between the germline ends. CDR3 protein: CASLWTVNTEAFF. The DNA of the CDR3 is TGTGCCAGCCTTTGGACAGTTAACACTGAAGCTTTCTTT.

V usage is TRBV4-1 and J usage is TRBJ1-5, with D unclear. CDR1 MGHRA and CDR2 YSYEKL come from the germline V gene. V was shortened by 0 bases and J by 4 bases, with 10 bases between the two germline ends. The CDR3 length is 15 residues. The CDR3 DNA follows: TGCGCCAGCAGCCAAGATGGCCCAAGAAATCAGCCCCAGCATTTT. Amino acid sequence: CASSQDGPRNQPQHF.

The J gene is TRBJ2-7, the V gene TRBV5-1, with TRBD2 matching 8 bases. The length of the CDR3 is 15 residues. After removal of 0 bases from V and 7 bases from J, the junction contained 9 bases not matched to a gene. Germline V gives CDR1 SGHRS, CDR2 YFSETQ. The CDR3 nucleotides are TGCGCCAGCAGCTTGGTGTTTGCGGGAGGTGGGGAGCAGTACTTC. It translates to CASSLVFAGGGEQYF.

The chain employs TRBV25-1 and TRBJ2-1; TRBD1 might be the D (6 bases). CDR1 is MGHDK and CDR2 is SYGVNS in the germline V gene. The CDR3 covers 13 residues. The ends were cut back, 8 bases at V and 3 bases at J, with 11 bases in the middle. CDR3 DNA sequence: TGTGCCAGCCTGGCGGACAGCTACAATGAGCAGTTCTTC. This encodes CASLADSYNEQFF.

The chain recombines TRBV11-3 with TRBJ1-1; TRBD1 matches at 8 bases. V was pared by 5 bases and J by 7 bases, with 6 bases of the junction left unmatched. Germline lookup yields CDR1 SGHNT and CDR2 YENEEA. The CDR3 is 13 amino acids. CDR3 DNA: TGTGCCAGCAGCCAAGGACAGGGCTATGAAGCTTTCTTT. Translation: CASSQGQGYEAFF. The full variable domain, with the rest looked up from reference TRBV11-3 and TRBJ1-1, is EAGVVQSPRYKIIEKKQPVAFWCNPISGHNTLYWYLQNLGQGPELLIRYENEEAVDDSQLPKDRFSAERLKGVDSTLKIQPAELGDSAVYLCASSQGQGYEAFFGQGTRLTVV.

The chain carries TRBV11-1 and TRBJ2-1, with D possibly being TRBD2 (6 bases). The CDR3 is 16 residues long. Germline V CDR1 and CDR2: SGHAT, FQDESV (reference sequence). V was trimmed by 5 bases and J by 0 bases, leaving 14 bases between them. DNA of the CDR3: TGTGCCAGCAGCCTGAGAGGGACTTACTCCTACAATGAGCAGTTCTTC. Translated: CASSLRGTYSYNEQFF.

The V gene is TRBV29-1, the J gene TRBJ1-2; D might be TRBD1 (6 bases). V shed 7 bases and J shed 4 bases, with 13 bases lying between them. Per the germline V gene, CDR1 is SQVTM and CDR2 is ANQGSEA. The CDR3 extends over 12 amino acids. CDR3 coding DNA: TGCAGCGCCCAAACAGGGTTCTATGGCTACACCTTC. Its translation is CSAQTGFYGYTF.

The rearrangement links TRBV19 to TRBJ1-5; D is unclear. This CDR3 comprises 15 residues. CDR1 is LNHDA and CDR2 is SQIVND in the germline V gene (reference sequence). Trimming pared 2 bases from V and 3 bases from J, leaving 11 bases between. In nucleotides, the CDR3 is TGTGCCAGTAGTATACAGTCAAGATCCAATCAGCCCCAGCATTTT. It encodes CASSIQSRSNQPQHF.

The gene calls are TRBV30 and TRBJ2-5, with 9 bases fitting TRBD2. CDR1 and CDR2 (germline): GTSNPN, SVGIG (reference sequence). There are 14 residues in the CDR3. The V gene end was trimmed by 4 bases and the J gene end by 5 bases; junction bases not matched to a gene: 8. The CDR3 sequence: CAWTSLRGGETQYF. CDR3 nucleotide sequence: TGTGCCTGGACGAGCCTGCGGGGGGGCGAGACCCAGTACTTC.

The chain carries TRBV7-2 and TRBJ1-3; no reliable D call. Germline V gene lookup returns CDR1 SGHTA and CDR2 FQGNSA. This CDR3 comprises 13 residues. The V gene lost 5 bases and the J gene lost 0 bases, with 5 bases spanning the gap. The CDR3 loop is CASSLSSGNTIYF. The CDR3, as DNA: TGTGCCAGCAGCCTGAGCTCTGGAAACACCATATATTTT.